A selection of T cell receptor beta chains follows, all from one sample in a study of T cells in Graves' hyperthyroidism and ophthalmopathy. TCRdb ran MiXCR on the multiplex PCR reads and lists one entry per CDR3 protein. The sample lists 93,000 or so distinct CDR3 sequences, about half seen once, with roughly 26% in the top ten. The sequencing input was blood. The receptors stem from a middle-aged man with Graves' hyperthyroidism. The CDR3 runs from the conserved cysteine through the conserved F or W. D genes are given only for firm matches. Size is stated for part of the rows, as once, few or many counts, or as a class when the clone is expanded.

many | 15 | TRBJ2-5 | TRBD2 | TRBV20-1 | CSASGAGGKPETQYF | TGCAGTGCTAGCGGAGCGGGGGGTAAGCCCGAGACCCAGTACTTC
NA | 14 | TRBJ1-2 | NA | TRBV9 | CASSYSGARSGYTF | TGTGCTAGCAGTTACTCCGGGGCACGTTCTGGCTACACCTTC
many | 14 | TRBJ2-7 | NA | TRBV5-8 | CASSLGGSTYEQYF | TGTGCCAGCAGCTTGGGCGGCAGCACCTACGAGCAGTACTTC
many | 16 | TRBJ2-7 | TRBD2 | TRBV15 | CATSRGLGEGDPEQYF | TGTGCCACCAGCAGGGGACTAGGGGAGGGGGACCCCGAGCAGTACTTC
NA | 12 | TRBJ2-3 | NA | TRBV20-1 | CSARPVMGAQYF | TGCAGTGCTAGGCCGGTTATGGGTGCGCAGTATTTT
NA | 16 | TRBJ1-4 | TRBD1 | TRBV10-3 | CAISARGDRPNEKLFF | TGTGCCATCAGTGCCCGGGGGGACAGGCCAAATGAAAAACTGTTTTTT
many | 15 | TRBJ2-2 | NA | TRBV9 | CASSVGQGKGGELFF | TGTGCCAGCAGCGTAGGGCAGGGGAAGGGCGGGGAGCTGTTTTTT
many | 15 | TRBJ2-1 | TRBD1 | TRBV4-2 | CASSQQWGQGGEQFF | TGTGCCAGCAGCCAACAATGGGGACAGGGAGGAGAGCAGTTCTTC
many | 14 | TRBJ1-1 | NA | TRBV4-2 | CASSHPESNTEAFF | TGTGCCAGCAGCCACCCAGAGAGTAACACTGAAGCTTTCTTT
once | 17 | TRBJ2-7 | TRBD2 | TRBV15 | CATSGGPGLAAVYEQYF | TGTGCCACCAGCGGCGGGCCGGGACTAGCGGCTGTCTACGAGCAGTACTTC
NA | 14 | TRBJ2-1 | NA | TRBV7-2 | CASSLPTRVYEQFF | TGTGCCAGCAGCCTACCGACTAGGGTCTATGAGCAGTTCTTC
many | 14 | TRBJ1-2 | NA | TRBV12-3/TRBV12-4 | CASARFEGLGGYTF | TGTGCCAGCGCCCGTTTTGAGGGTCTCGGCGGCTACACCTTC
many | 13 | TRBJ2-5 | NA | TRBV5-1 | CASSRGYQETQYF | TGCGCCAGCAGCCGCGGGTACCAAGAGACCCAGTACTTC
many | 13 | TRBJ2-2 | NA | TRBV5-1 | CASSLAGSWELFF | TGCGCCAGCAGCTTGGCGGGATCCTGGGAGCTGTTTTTT
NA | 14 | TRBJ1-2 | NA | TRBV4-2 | CASSQDLGNEGYTF | TGTGCCAGCAGCCAAGATTTAGGGAATGAGGGCTACACCTTC
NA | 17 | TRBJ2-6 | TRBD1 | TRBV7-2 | CASSQTGGYSGANVLTF | TGTGCCAGCAGCCAAACAGGGGGTTACTCTGGGGCCAACGTCCTGACTTTC
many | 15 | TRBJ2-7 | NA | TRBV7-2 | CASNFNPGTNKEQYF | TGTGCCAGCAACTTTAACCCGGGGACAAATAAGGAGCAGTACTTC
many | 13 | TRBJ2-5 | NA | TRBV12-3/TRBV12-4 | CASSLWAYETQYF | TGTGCCAGCAGTTTATGGGCGTATGAGACCCAGTACTTC
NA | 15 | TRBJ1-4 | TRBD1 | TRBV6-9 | CANLSSRGANEKLFF | TGTGCCAACCTCTCCTCCAGGGGGGCTAATGAAAAACTGTTTTTT
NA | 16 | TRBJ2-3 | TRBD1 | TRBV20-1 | CSARGTGLGPTDTQYF | TGCAGTGCTAGGGGGACAGGGTTGGGGCCCACAGATACGCAGTATTTT
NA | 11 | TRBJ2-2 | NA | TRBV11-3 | CASSFRGELFF | TGTGCCAGCAGCTTCAGAGGGGAGCTGTTTTTT
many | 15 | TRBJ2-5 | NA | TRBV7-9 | CASSPRGRDGETQYF | TGTGCCAGCAGCCCCCGGGGGCGGGATGGTGAGACCCAGTACTTC
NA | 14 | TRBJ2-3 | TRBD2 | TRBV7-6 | CASSLTSGSTAQYF | TGTGCCAGCAGCTTAACTAGCGGGAGTACGGCGCAGTATTTT
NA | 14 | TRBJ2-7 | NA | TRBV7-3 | CASSSGASLDELYF | TGTGCCAGCAGCTCAGGGGCCAGTTTGGACGAGCTGTACTTC
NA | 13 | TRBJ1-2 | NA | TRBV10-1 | CASSEFGGGEDTF | TGCGCCAGCAGTGAGTTCGGTGGGGGGGAGGACACCTTC
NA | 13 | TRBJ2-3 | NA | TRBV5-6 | CASSLGQYNVQYF | TGTGCCAGCAGCTTGGGGCAATACAATGTGCAGTATTTT
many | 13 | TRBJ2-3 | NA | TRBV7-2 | CASSLAQTDTQYF | TGTGCCAGCAGCTTAGCTCAGACAGATACGCAGTATTTT
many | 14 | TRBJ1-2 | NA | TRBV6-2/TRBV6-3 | CASSLLTGNYGYTF | TGTGCCAGCAGTTTGCTTACAGGGAACTATGGCTACACCTTC
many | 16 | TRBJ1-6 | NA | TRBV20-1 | CSARDPRDDSNSPLHF | TGCAGTGCTAGAGATCCTCGGGACGACAGTAATTCACCCCTCCACTTT
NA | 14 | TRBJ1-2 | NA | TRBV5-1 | CASSWGATPFGYTF | TGCGCCAGCAGCTGGGGAGCGACCCCCTTTGGCTACACCTTC
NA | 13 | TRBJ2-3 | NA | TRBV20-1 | CSAAGLRGNEQYF | TGCAGTGCGGCCGGGCTGAGGGGCAATGAGCAGTATTTT